The following is a T cell receptor beta chain sequence with its context. Its antigen remains unknown. cDNA carried unique molecular identifiers, and a universal primer site was added by template switching. TCRdb processed the 5' RACE reads anew with MiXCR; each CDR3 protein has one entry. The sample includes 400,000 to 500,000 distinct CDR3 sequences, under 20% of them seen just once. This sample was included in a study of identical twins. Trimming left V 4 bases short and J 4 bases short, with 10 bases between. The length of the CDR3 is 13 residues. Everyone who gave samples was a healthy Caucasian. The study, taken as a whole, reports: Weaker excess sharing between twins was seen in beta out-of-frame sequences. Within cord blood, abundant beta clonotypes carried fewer insertions, but memory repertoires showed no such trend.

The sequence derives from a man aged 45-65 years in good health. Sequenced material: naive T cells sorted from blood. The V and J genes are TRBV12-3 or TRBV12-4 and TRBJ2-5; D perhaps matches TRBD1 (6 bases). CDR3: CASSSQGPETQYF. The CDR3 DNA sequence: TGTGCCAGCAGTTCACAGGGCCCAGAGACCCAGTACTTC.